These T cell receptor beta chains were read from a single sample in a study of cytomegalovirus exposure and HLA in healthy donors. TCRdb's table, derived via immunoSEQ multiplex PCR, lists solely in-frame clones and lacks some. The sample shows more than 90,000 clones, less than 90% of them seen only once. Sequencing was carried out using PBMCs. These TCRs come from a man aged 18 to 35 in good health and CMV-seropositive. Both conserved end residues are part of each CDR3. A D gene is named only where the DNA matches it firmly. For some rows the clone size is stated as once, few or many, or as a class when expanded; others skip it.

clone_size: .; j_call: TRBJ2-3; d_call: TRBD2; v_call: TRBV7-9; cdr3_nt: TGTGCCACCCCCGCTAGCGGTCTACTGGATACGCAGTATTTT; cdr3_aa: CATPASGLLDTQYF
clone_size: .; j_call: TRBJ1-1; d_call: .; v_call: TRBV27; cdr3_nt: TGTGCCAGCTCTACAGGTATCGCCACTGAAGCTTTCTTT; cdr3_aa: CASSTGIATEAFF
clone_size: .; j_call: TRBJ2-1; d_call: TRBD1; v_call: TRBV19; cdr3_nt: TGTGCCAGTAGTCAGACCGGGACAGGGATAAATGAGCAGTTCTTC; cdr3_aa: CASSQTGTGINEQFF
clone_size: .; j_call: TRBJ2-6; d_call: .; v_call: TRBV5-1; cdr3_nt: TGCGCCAGCAGCCCTATGACCACTACTGGGGCCAACGTCCTGACTTTC; cdr3_aa: CASSPMTTTGANVLTF
clone_size: .; j_call: TRBJ1-1; d_call: TRBD1; v_call: TRBV7-9; cdr3_nt: TGTGCCAGCAGCTTAGGCGGACAGGCCCCTTTCTTT; cdr3_aa: CASSLGGQAPFF
clone_size: .; j_call: TRBJ2-3; d_call: .; v_call: TRBV2; cdr3_nt: TGTGCCAGCAGTACAACCTGGACAGATACGCAGTATTTT; cdr3_aa: CASSTTWTDTQYF
clone_size: .; j_call: TRBJ1-2; d_call: .; v_call: TRBV5-6; cdr3_nt: TGTGCCAGCAGCTTGATCGCAGGGGAAGTCTATGGCTACACCTTC; cdr3_aa: CASSLIAGEVYGYTF
clone_size: .; j_call: TRBJ2-3; d_call: TRBD1; v_call: TRBV19; cdr3_nt: TGTGCCAGTAGTATGATTGGACAGGGGGGCACAGATACGCAGTATTTT; cdr3_aa: CASSMIGQGGTDTQYF
clone_size: .; j_call: TRBJ2-2; d_call: .; v_call: TRBV11-2; cdr3_nt: TGTGCCAGCAGACGACAGTCCGGCACCGGGGAGCTGTTTTTT; cdr3_aa: CASRRQSGTGELFF
clone_size: .; j_call: TRBJ1-5; d_call: TRBD1; v_call: TRBV15; cdr3_nt: TGTGCCACCACCATCGACAGGGTCGCCAATCAGCCCCAGCATTTT; cdr3_aa: CATTIDRVANQPQHF
clone_size: .; j_call: TRBJ2-7; d_call: TRBD1; v_call: TRBV7-6; cdr3_nt: TGTGCCAGCAGCTCTCCCGGACAGGGGGCCTACGAGCAGTACTTC; cdr3_aa: CASSSPGQGAYEQYF
clone_size: .; j_call: TRBJ2-7; d_call: TRBD1; v_call: TRBV11-2; cdr3_nt: TGTGCCAGCAGGGGCTTAGACAGGGGGTTTTACGAGCAGTACTTC; cdr3_aa: CASRGLDRGFYEQYF
clone_size: .; j_call: TRBJ2-7; d_call: TRBD2; v_call: TRBV29-1; cdr3_nt: TGCAGCGTTGAAGCGGTGAGGGCAGGCGGACTAGCGGGCGGACGCTACGAGCAGTACTTC; cdr3_aa: CSVEAVRAGGLAGGRYEQYF
clone_size: .; j_call: TRBJ2-7; d_call: .; v_call: TRBV13; cdr3_nt: TGTGCCAGCAGCCTGACGGACGGAGGGTACGAGCAGTACTTC; cdr3_aa: CASSLTDGGYEQYF
clone_size: few; j_call: TRBJ1-1; d_call: .; v_call: TRBV19; cdr3_nt: TGTGCCAGTAACGGGTTTACTGAAGCTTTCTTT; cdr3_aa: CASNGFTEAFF
clone_size: .; j_call: TRBJ1-1; d_call: .; v_call: TRBV29-1; cdr3_nt: TGCAGCGGTTACAGGGACGAGACTGAAGCTTTCTTT; cdr3_aa: CSGYRDETEAFF
clone_size: .; j_call: TRBJ2-5; d_call: TRBD1; v_call: TRBV29-1; cdr3_nt: TGCAGCGTCCCCAAGGGAAGGGGGCCAGCGGAGACCCAGTACTTC; cdr3_aa: CSVPKGRGPAETQYF
clone_size: once; j_call: TRBJ1-4; d_call: .; v_call: TRBV14; cdr3_nt: TGTGCCAGCAGCCAAGGAGGGGGGGGCTTTTTT; cdr3_aa: CASSQGGGGFF
clone_size: .; j_call: TRBJ1-4; d_call: TRBD1; v_call: TRBV27; cdr3_nt: TGTGCCAGCAGTGCGACAGGGGCTGGTGAAAAACTGTTTTTT; cdr3_aa: CASSATGAGEKLFF
clone_size: .; j_call: TRBJ1-2; d_call: .; v_call: TRBV6-5; cdr3_nt: TGTGCCTCAACAACGCGGCAGGGCTATGGCTACACCTTC; cdr3_aa: CASTTRQGYGYTF
clone_size: once; j_call: TRBJ2-5; d_call: TRBD2; v_call: TRBV5-1; cdr3_nt: TGCGCCAGCAGCCTCCTAGGGAGGGTCCAAGAGACCCAGTACTTC; cdr3_aa: CASSLLGRVQETQYF
clone_size: .; j_call: TRBJ2-4; d_call: .; v_call: TRBV11-2; cdr3_nt: TGTGCCAGCAGCTTCCTCGTGGGGGCTACGTCCAAAAACATTCAGTACTTC; cdr3_aa: CASSFLVGATSKNIQYF
clone_size: .; j_call: TRBJ2-3; d_call: TRBD2; v_call: TRBV28; cdr3_nt: TGTGCCAGCAGTCGGGTGTTAGCGGGGGGATTGGCCACAGATACGCAGTATTTT; cdr3_aa: CASSRVLAGGLATDTQYF
clone_size: .; j_call: TRBJ2-5; d_call: .; v_call: TRBV5-1; cdr3_nt: TGCGCCAGCAGCATACAGGGCTGGGTAGAGACCCAGTACTTC; cdr3_aa: CASSIQGWVETQYF